The clone carrying this T cell receptor beta chain was seen at least ten times. Its antigen is unidentified. The TCR beta CDR3 regions underwent amplification using RNA transcripts as the source. The TCR CDR3 was amplified in a first-round RT-PCR using the HTBI primer set. From the multiplex PCR reads, TCRdb called clonotypes with MiXCR, one entry per CDR3 protein. This sample has 350,000 to 400,000 distinct CDR3 sequences, with approximately 18% found just once. These data belong to a study of T cells in Graves' hyperthyroidism and ophthalmopathy. Across the study: The authors collected peripheral blood at initial diagnosis, before any treatment. Findings and caveats of the study: Ophthalmopathy cases were set apart from stable hyperthyroidism by a 13 V-J model.

Deletions cut 7 bases from V and 0 bases from J, with 15 bases between. There are 15 residues in the CDR3. Germline V gene lookup returns CDR1 SNHLY and CDR2 FYNNEI. Diagnostic assessment was based on clinical symptoms, serum thyroxine and TRAb, thyroid ultrasound and orbital computed tomography. The specimen sequenced was blood. The TCR sequence derives from a man between 18 and 29 years old with Graves' ophthalmopathy. The gene calls are TRBV2 and TRBJ1-2; D perhaps matches TRBD1 (6 bases). CDR3 residues: CASTQEGGPNYGYTF. In DNA form, the CDR3 reads TGTGCCAGCACCCAGGAAGGGGGACCTAACTATGGCTACACCTTC.